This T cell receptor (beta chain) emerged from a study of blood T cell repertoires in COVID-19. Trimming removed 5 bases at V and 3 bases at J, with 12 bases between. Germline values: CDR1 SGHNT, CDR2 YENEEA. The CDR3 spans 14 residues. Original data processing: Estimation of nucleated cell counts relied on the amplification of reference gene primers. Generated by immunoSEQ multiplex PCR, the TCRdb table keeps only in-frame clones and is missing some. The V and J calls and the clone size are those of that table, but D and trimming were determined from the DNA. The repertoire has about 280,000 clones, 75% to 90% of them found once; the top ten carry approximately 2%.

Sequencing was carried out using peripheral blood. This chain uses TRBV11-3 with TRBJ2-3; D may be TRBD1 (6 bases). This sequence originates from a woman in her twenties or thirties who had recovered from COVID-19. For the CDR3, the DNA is TGTGCCAGCAGCCGGGACATCTTTACAGATACGCAGTATTTT. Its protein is CASSRDIFTDTQYF.